This record looks at one TCR beta chain sequence and its context. From the 5' RACE reads, TCRdb called clonotypes with MiXCR, one entry per CDR3 protein. The data contain 20,000 to 30,000 distinct CDR3 sequences, more than 2% of them seen just once; the ten biggest clones take up roughly 2.1%. The germline V gene encodes CDR1 MNHEY and CDR2 SVGAGI. With 0 bases removed from V and 1 base from J, the gap between germline ends came to 10 bases. The CDR3 totals 17 residues. The data were taken from a study of neurological immune-mediated disorders. Unsorted libraries were generated from 2 million PBMCs held at -80 degrees C.

The receptor was isolated from a woman in her fifties or sixties with multiple sclerosis. Sequenced input: PBMCs. J is TRBJ2-6 and V is TRBV6-5; D is uncertain. This CDR3 is CASSYSMRGSGANVLTF. In nucleotides, the CDR3 is TGTGCCAGCAGTTACTCGATGCGAGGTTCTGGGGCCAACGTCCTGACTTTC.